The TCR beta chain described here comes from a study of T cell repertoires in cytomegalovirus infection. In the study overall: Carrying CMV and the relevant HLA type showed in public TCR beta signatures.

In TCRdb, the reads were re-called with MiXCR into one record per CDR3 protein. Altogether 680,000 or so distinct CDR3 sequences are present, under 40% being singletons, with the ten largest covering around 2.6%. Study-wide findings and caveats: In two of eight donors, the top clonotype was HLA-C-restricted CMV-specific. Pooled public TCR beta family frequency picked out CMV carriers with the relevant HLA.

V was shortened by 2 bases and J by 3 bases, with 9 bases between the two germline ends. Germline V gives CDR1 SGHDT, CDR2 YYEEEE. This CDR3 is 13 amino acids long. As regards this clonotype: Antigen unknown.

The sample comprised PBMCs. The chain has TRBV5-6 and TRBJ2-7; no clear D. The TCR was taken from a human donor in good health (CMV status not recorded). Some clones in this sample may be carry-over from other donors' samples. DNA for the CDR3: TGTGCCAGCAGCTTTGACACGAGCTACGAGCAGTACTTC. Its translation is CASSFDTSYEQYF.